In its sample, the clone carrying this TCR beta chain was seen many times. The data belong to a study of early T cells in non-severe SARS-CoV-2 infection. V lost 6 bases to trimming and J lost 8 bases, with 15 bases between them. The CDR3 is made up of 13 amino acids. TCRdb re-derived calls from the 5' RACE reads in MiXCR, one entry per CDR3 protein. This table has about 48,000 distinct CDR3 sequences, 5% to 6.5% appearing once. The sample in question was whole blood, obtained at baseline. The chain combines TRBV12-3 or TRBV12-4 with TRBJ2-3, with D unclear. The TCR sequence derives from an adult who was a healthcare worker with PCR-confirmed SARS-CoV-2 infection or an uninfected control (not recorded which). DNA of the CDR3: TGTGCCAGCAGCCCTGAGTCTACTGGTACGCAGTATTTT. Its protein is CASSPESTGTQYF.